Listed below are T cell receptor beta chains from one sample, sequenced in a study of cytomegalovirus exposure and HLA in healthy donors. Sequencing was performed with immunoSEQ multiplex PCR; in TCRdb, only in-frame clones are kept and a portion is missing. The sample has 200,000 to 300,000 clones; approximately 84% are singletons. Source material: PBMCs. These receptors originate from a young woman in good health and CMV-seropositive. The CDR3 runs from the conserved cysteine through the conserved F or W. D genes are given only for firm matches. A clone size is listed for some rows: how often the clone was seen (once, few, many), or a class if it is expanded.

>-|TRBJ2-2|TRBD1|TRBV6-1
CASRGDRGDTGELFF
TGTGCCAGCAGGGGGGACAGGGGGGACACCGGGGAGCTGTTTTTT
>once|TRBJ2-3|-|TRBV7-9
CASSSLGDTQYF
TGTGCCAGCAGTTCTCTAGGAGATACGCAGTATTTT
>once|TRBJ1-2|TRBD1|TRBV4-1
CASRHLGGAYGYTF
TGCGCCAGCAGACATTTAGGGGGCGCGTATGGCTACACCTTC
>-|TRBJ2-1|-|TRBV28
CASSPLGGDNEQFF
TGTGCCAGCAGTCCCCTCGGCGGGGACAATGAGCAGTTCTTC
>-|TRBJ2-7|TRBD1|TRBV27
CASSWVDRVGEQYF
TGTGCCAGCAGTTGGGTCGACAGGGTAGGGGAGCAGTACTTC
>few|TRBJ2-1|TRBD2|TRBV7-2
CASSALAGSYNEQFF
TGTGCCAGCAGCGCCTTAGCGGGGTCCTACAATGAGCAGTTCTTC
>-|TRBJ1-2|TRBD1|TRBV13
CASSSWTGGGYGYTF
TGTGCCAGCAGCAGCTGGACAGGGGGCGGCTATGGCTACACCTTC
>-|TRBJ2-7|TRBD2|TRBV2
CASRGLAGVAYEQYF
TGTGCCAGCAGAGGATTAGCGGGAGTCGCCTACGAGCAGTACTTC
>-|TRBJ2-5|TRBD1|TRBV7-7
CASSSTGGYGETQYF
TGTGCCAGCAGCTCGACAGGGGGCTATGGCGAGACCCAGTACTTC
>-|TRBJ2-7|-|TRBV4-1
CASSQVGGVSPYEQYF
TGCGCCAGCAGCCAAGTCGGGGGAGTCTCCCCCTACGAGCAGTACTTC
>once|TRBJ1-3|-|TRBV9
CASSVDVTGSILYF
TGTGCCAGCAGCGTAGACGTTACAGGGTCAATCCTATATTTT
>-|TRBJ2-1|TRBD1|TRBV11-1
CASSRDRGQGNEQFF
TGTGCCAGCAGCCGGGACAGGGGGCAAGGTAATGAGCAGTTCTTC
>once|TRBJ2-5|-|TRBV27
CASSLGGWGGQETQYF
TGTGCCAGCAGTTTAGGGGGCTGGGGGGGCCAAGAGACCCAGTACTTC
>many|TRBJ2-3|TRBD1|TRBV27
CASNKGQGANTDTQYF
TGTGCCAGCAACAAGGGGCAGGGGGCTAACACAGATACGCAGTATTTT
>-|TRBJ1-2|TRBD1|TRBV28
CASSFGDRGGYGYTF
TGTGCCAGCAGTTTCGGGGACAGGGGAGGATATGGCTACACCTTC
>-|TRBJ2-3|TRBD2|TRBV9
CASSVGSGRMVDTQYF
TGTGCCAGCAGCGTAGGTAGCGGGAGAATGGTCGATACGCAGTATTTT
>once|TRBJ1-5|-|TRBV18
CASSPINSLNQPQHF
TGTGCCAGCTCACCAATCAACAGCCTCAATCAGCCCCAGCATTTT
>-|TRBJ2-2|TRBD2|TRBV5-1
CASRGLADTGELFF
TGCGCCAGCAGAGGACTAGCGGACACCGGGGAGCTGTTTTTT
>-|TRBJ2-7|TRBD2|TRBV11-3
CASSLLSGSAPGEQYF
TGTGCCAGCAGCTTATTGAGCGGGAGTGCCCCGGGGGAGCAGTACTTC
>-|TRBJ2-7|TRBD2|TRBV10-2
CASSDPTGGREYEQYF
TGCGCCAGCAGTGACCCCACTGGCGGGAGAGAATACGAGCAGTACTTC